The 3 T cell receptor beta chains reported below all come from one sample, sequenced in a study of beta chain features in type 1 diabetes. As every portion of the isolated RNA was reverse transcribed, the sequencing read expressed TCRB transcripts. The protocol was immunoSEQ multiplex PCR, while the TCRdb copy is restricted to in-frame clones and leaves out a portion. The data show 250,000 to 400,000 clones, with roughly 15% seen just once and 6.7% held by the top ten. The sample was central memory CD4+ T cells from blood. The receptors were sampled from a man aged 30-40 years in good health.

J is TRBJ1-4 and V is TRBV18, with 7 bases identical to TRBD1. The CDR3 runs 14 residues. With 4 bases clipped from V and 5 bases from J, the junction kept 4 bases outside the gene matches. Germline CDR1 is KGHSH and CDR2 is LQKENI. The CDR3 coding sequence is TGTGCCAGCTCACTTGACAGGGCGAATGAAAAACTGTTTTTT. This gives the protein CASSLDRANEKLFF.

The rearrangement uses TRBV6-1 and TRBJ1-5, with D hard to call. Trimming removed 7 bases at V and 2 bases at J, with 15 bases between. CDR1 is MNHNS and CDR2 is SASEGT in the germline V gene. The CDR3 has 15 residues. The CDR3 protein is CASKYVLRGNQPQHF. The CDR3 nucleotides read TGTGCCAGCAAATATGTCCTGAGGGGCAATCAGCCCCAGCATTTT.

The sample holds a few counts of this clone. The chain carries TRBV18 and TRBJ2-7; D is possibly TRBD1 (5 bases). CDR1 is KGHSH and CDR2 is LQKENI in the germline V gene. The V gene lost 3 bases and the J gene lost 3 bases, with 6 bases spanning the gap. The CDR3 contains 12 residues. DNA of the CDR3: TGTGCCAGCTCACCGACAGACTACGAGCAGTACTTC. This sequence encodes CASSPTDYEQYF.